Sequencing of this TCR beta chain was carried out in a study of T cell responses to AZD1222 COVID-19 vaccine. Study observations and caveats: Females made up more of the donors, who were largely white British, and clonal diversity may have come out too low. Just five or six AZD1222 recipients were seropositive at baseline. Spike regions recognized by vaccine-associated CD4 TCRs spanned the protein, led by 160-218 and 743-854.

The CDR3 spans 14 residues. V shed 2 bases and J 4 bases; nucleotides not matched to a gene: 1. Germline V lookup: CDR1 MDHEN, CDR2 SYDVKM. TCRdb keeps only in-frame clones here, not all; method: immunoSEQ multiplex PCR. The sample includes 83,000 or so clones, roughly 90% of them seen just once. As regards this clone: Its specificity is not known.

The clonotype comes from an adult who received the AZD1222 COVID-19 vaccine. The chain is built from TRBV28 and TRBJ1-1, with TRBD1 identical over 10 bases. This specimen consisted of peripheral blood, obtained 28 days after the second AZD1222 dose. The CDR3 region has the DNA TGTGCCAGCAGTTTAGGGGACAGGGGCACTGAAGCTTTCTTT. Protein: CASSLGDRGTEAFF. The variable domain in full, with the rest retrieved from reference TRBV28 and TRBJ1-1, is DVKVTQSSRYLVKRTGEKVFLECVQDMDHENMFWYRQDPGLGLRLIYFSYDVKMKEKGDIPEGYSVSREKKERFSLILESASTNQTSMYLCASSLGDRGTEAFFGQGTRLTVV.